The clone carrying this T cell receptor (beta chain) turned up a few times. The patients chosen for sequencing had shown expansion of CD8+CD57+ cells (detected by flow cytometry). Sampling of blood occurred while the patients had still received no therapy. Genomic DNA acted as the template from which TCR beta VDJ combination and CDR3 sequence profiling were carried out. TCRdb independently ran MiXCR on the reads; one entry per CDR3 protein. The sample lists 220,000 or so distinct CDR3 sequences, more than 55% occurring once. This specimen belongs to a study of CD8+CD57+ T cells in acquired aplastic anemia. CDR1 is DFQATT and CDR2 is SNEGSKA in the germline V gene (reference sequence). There are 13 residues in the CDR3. V lost 0 bases, J lost 7 bases, and 12 bases lay in between.

The chain has TRBV20-1 and TRBJ2-5, with unresolved D. The sample was sorted CD4+, CD8+, or CD8+CD57+ T cells (not recorded which) from PBMCs. The sequence came from a human donor with aplastic anemia. The CDR3 protein is CSARDEEFGTQYF. The CDR3 DNA reads TGCAGTGCTAGAGATGAGGAGTTTGGGACCCAGTACTTC.